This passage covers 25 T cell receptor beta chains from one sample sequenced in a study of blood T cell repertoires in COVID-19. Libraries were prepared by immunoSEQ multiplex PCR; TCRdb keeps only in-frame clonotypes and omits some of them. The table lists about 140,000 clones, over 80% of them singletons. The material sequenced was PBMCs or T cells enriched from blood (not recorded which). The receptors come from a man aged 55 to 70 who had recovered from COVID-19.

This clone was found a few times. The CDR3 here is CASSSGHTNEKLFF. The CDR3 coding sequence is TGTGCCAGCAGCTCGGGACACACTAATGAAAAACTGTTTTTT. The chain uses TRBV7-9 and TRBJ1-4; the D gene is possibly TRBD1 (6 bases). This CDR3 is 14 amino acids long. The germline CDR1 and CDR2 sequences are SEHNR and FQNEAQ (reference sequence). V was shortened by 4 bases and J by 2 bases, with 8 bases between the two germline ends.

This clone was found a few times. CDR3 DNA sequence: TGCGCCAGCAGCTTGGGCGGCGGGGGCGTAGGTGAAAAACTGTTTTTT. Translating gives CASSLGGGGVGEKLFF. V is TRBV5-1 and J is TRBJ1-4; a possible D gene is TRBD1 (6 bases). Trimming took 0 bases from V and 7 from J, leaving 16 bases between them. Germline assignment: CDR1 SGHRS and CDR2 YFSETQ. The CDR3 sequence is 16 residues long.

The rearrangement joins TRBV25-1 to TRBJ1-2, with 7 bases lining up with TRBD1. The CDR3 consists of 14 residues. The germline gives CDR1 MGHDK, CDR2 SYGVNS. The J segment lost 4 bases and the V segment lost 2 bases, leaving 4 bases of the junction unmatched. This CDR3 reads CASSETGAGYGYTF. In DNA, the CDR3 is TGTGCCAGCAGTGAAACAGGGGCTGGCTATGGCTACACCTTC.

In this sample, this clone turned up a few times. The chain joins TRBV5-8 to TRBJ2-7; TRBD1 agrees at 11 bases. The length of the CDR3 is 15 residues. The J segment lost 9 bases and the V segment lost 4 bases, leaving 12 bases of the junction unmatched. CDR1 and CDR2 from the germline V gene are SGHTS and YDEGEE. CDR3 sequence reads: CASSLPGQGATSQYF. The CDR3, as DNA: TGTGCCAGCAGCCTTCCCGGACAGGGGGCGACTTCGCAGTACTTC.

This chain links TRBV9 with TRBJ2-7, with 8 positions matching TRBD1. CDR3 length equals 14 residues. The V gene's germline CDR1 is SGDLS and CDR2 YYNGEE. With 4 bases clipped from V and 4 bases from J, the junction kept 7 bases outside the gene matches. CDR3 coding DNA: TGTGCCAGCAGCCCGACAGGGGACCCTTACGAGCAGTACTTC. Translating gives CASSPTGDPYEQYF.

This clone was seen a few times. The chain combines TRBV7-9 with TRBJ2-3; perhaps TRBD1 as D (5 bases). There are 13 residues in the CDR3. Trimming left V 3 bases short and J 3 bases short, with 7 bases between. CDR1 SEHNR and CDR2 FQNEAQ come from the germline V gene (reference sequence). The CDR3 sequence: CASSFRQTDTQYF. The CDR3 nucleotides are TGTGCCAGCAGCTTCCGACAGACAGATACGCAGTATTTT.

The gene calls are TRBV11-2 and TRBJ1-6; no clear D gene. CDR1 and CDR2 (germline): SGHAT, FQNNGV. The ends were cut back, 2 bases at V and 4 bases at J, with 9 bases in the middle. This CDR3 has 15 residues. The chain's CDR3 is CASSLSVAYNSPLHF. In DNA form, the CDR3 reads TGTGCCAGCAGCTTAAGTGTAGCTTATAATTCACCCCTCCACTTT.

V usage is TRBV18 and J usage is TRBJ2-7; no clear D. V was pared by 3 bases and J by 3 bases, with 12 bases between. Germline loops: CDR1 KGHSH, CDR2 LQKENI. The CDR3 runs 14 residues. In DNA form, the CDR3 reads TGTGCCAGCTCACCGGCGGCAAGGTTCTACGAGCAGTACTTC. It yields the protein CASSPAARFYEQYF.

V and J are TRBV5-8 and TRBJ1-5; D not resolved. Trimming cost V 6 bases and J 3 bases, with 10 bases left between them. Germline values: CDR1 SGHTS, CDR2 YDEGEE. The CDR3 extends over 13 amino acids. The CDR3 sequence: CASISEANQPQHF. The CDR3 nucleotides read TGTGCCAGCATCTCGGAGGCCAATCAGCCCCAGCATTTT.

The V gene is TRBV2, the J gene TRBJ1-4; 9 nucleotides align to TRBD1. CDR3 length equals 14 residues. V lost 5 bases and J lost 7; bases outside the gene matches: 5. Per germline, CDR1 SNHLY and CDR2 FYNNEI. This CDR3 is CASSMGQGGEKLFF. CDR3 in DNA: TGTGCCAGCAGTATGGGACAGGGAGGTGAAAAACTGTTTTTT.

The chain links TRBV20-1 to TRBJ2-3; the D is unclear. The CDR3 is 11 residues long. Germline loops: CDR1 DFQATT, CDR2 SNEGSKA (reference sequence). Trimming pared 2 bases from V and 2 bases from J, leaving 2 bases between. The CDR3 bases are TGCAGTGCTAGACACACAGATACGCAGTATTTT. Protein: CSARHTDTQYF.

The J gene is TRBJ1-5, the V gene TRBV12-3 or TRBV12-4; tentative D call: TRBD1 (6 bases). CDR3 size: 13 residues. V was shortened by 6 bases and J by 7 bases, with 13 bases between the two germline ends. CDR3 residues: CASRPGDLQPQHF. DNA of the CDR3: TGTGCCAGCAGGCCAGGGGATCTGCAGCCCCAGCATTTT.

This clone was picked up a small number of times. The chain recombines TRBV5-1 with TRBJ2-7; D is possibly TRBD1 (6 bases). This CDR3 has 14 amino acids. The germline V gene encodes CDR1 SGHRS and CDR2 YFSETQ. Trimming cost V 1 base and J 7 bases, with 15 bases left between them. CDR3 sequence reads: CASSLTAGVPEQYF. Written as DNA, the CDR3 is TGCGCCAGCAGCTTGACGGCAGGGGTTCCTGAGCAGTACTTC.

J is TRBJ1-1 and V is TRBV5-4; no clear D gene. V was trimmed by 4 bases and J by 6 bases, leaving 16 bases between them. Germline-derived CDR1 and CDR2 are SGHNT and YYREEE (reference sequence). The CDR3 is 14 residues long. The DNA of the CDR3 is TGTGCCAGCAGCCCTCGACCGGGAGGTGCTGAAGCTTTCTTT. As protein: CASSPRPGGAEAFF.

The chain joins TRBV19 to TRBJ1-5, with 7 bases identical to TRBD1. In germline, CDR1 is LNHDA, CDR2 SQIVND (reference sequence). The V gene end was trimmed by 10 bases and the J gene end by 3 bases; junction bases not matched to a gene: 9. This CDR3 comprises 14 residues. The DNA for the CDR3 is TGTGCCACCTTGCGGACAGGAGTCAATCAGCCCCAGCATTTT. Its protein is CATLRTGVNQPQHF. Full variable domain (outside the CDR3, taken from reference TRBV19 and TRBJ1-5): DGGITQSPKYLFRKEGQNVTLSCEQNLNHDAMYWYRQDPGQGLRLIYYSQIVNDFQKGDIAEGYSVSREKKESFPLTVTSAQKNPTAFYLCATLRTGVNQPQHFGDGTRLSIL.

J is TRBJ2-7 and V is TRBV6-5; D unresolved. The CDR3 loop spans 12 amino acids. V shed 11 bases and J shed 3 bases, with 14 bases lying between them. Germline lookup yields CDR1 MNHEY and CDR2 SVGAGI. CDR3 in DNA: TGTGCCTCCAACCGAGCCATCTACGAGCAGTACTTC. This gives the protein CASNRAIYEQYF.

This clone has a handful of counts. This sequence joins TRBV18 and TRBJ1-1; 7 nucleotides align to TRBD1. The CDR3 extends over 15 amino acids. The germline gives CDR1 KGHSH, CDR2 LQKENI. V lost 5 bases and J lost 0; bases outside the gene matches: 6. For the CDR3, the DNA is TGTGCCAGCTCAGCGGACAGGACCCTGAACACTGAAGCTTTCTTT. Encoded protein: CASSADRTLNTEAFF.

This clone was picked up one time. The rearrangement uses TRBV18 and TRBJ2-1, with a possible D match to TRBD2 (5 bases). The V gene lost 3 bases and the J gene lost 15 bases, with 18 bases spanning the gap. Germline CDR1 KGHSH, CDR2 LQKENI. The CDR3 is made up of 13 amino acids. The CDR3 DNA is TGTGCCAGCTCACCCCAAGGACTCGGTGAGTTGTTCTTC. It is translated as CASSPQGLGELFF. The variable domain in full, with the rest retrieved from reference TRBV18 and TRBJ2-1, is NAGVMQNPRHLVRRRGQEARLRCSPMKGHSHVYWYRQLPEEGLKFMVYLQKENIIDESGMPKERFSAEFPKEGPSILRIQQVVRGDSAAYFCASSPQGLGELFFGPGTRLTVL.

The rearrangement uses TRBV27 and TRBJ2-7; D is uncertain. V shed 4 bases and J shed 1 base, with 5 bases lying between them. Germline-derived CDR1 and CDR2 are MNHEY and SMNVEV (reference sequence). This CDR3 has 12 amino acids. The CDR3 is CASSSLSYEQYF. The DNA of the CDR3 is TGTGCCAGCAGTTCGTTATCCTACGAGCAGTACTTC.

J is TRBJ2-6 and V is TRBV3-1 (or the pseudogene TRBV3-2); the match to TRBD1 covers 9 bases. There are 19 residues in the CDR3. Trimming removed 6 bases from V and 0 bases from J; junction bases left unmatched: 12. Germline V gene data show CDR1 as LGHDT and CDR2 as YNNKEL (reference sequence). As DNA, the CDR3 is TGTGCCAGCAGTCAATGGACAGGGGTTACCGTCTCTGGGGCCAACGTCCTGACTTTC. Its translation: CASSQWTGVTVSGANVLTF.

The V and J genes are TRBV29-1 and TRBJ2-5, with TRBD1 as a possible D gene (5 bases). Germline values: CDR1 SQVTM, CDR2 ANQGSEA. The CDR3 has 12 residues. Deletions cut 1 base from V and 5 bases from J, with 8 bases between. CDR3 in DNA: TGCAGCGTTGAAGTAGGGGTCGAGACCCAGTACTTC. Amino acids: CSVEVGVETQYF.

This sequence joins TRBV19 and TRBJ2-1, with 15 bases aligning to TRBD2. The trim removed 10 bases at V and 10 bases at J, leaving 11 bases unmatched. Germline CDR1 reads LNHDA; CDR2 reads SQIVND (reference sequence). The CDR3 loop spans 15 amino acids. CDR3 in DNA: TGTGCCACTTCAGAACCCGGACTAGCGGGAGGGGAGCAGTTCTTC. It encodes CATSEPGLAGGEQFF.

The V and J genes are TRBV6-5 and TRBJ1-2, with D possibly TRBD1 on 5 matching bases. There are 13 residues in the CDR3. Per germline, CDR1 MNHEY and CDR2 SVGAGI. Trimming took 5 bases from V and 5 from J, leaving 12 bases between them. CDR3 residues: CASSPKGWYGYTF. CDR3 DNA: TGTGCCAGCAGTCCCAAGGGGTGGTATGGCTACACCTTC.

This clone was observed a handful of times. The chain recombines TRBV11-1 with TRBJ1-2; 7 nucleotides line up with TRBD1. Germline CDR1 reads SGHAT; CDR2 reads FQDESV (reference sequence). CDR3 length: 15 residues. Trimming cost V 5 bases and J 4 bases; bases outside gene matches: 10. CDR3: CASSRGTADLYGYTF. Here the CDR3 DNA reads TGTGCCAGCAGCCGGGGGACAGCCGACCTCTATGGCTACACCTTC.

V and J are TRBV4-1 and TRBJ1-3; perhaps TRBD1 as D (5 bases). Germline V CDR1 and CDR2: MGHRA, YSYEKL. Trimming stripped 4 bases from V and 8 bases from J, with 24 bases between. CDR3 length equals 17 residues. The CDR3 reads CASSPGGIFQGSYTIYF. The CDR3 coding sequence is TGCGCCAGCAGCCCTGGGGGGATTTTTCAGGGATCGTACACCATATATTTT.